This TCR beta chain was identified in a study of naive and memory T cell subsets. Points from the study as a whole: In naive cells, over 90% of TCR sequences were seen only once. No ground truth validated the naive and memory repertoire findings.

About this clonotype itself: Its specificity is not known.

Two oligonucleotides, mixed equimolar, formed the beta constant-region primer covering TRBC1 and TRBC2. The ligated cDNA underwent four PCR rounds using SP2 and nested alpha and beta constant-region primers. From the UMI-ligation and nested PCR reads, TCRdb called clonotypes with MiXCR, one entry per CDR3 protein. The sample yields some 9,700 distinct CDR3 sequences, 5.5% to 6.5% seen once. The CDR3 covers 15 residues. V gave up 4 bases and J gave up 2 bases, with 15 bases separating them. CDR1 and CDR2 from the germline V gene are MGHRA and YSYEKL. This TCR was sampled from a human donor in good health. Sequenced: CD4+ TEMRA cells from blood. The sample's subset: effector memory re-expressing CD45RA, CD45RA+ CD27-. The chain joins TRBV4-1 to TRBJ2-7; D perhaps matches TRBD1 (6 bases). This CDR3 reads CASSPTTGPAYEQYF. DNA of the CDR3: TGCGCCAGCAGCCCGACGACAGGACCTGCCTACGAGCAGTACTTC.